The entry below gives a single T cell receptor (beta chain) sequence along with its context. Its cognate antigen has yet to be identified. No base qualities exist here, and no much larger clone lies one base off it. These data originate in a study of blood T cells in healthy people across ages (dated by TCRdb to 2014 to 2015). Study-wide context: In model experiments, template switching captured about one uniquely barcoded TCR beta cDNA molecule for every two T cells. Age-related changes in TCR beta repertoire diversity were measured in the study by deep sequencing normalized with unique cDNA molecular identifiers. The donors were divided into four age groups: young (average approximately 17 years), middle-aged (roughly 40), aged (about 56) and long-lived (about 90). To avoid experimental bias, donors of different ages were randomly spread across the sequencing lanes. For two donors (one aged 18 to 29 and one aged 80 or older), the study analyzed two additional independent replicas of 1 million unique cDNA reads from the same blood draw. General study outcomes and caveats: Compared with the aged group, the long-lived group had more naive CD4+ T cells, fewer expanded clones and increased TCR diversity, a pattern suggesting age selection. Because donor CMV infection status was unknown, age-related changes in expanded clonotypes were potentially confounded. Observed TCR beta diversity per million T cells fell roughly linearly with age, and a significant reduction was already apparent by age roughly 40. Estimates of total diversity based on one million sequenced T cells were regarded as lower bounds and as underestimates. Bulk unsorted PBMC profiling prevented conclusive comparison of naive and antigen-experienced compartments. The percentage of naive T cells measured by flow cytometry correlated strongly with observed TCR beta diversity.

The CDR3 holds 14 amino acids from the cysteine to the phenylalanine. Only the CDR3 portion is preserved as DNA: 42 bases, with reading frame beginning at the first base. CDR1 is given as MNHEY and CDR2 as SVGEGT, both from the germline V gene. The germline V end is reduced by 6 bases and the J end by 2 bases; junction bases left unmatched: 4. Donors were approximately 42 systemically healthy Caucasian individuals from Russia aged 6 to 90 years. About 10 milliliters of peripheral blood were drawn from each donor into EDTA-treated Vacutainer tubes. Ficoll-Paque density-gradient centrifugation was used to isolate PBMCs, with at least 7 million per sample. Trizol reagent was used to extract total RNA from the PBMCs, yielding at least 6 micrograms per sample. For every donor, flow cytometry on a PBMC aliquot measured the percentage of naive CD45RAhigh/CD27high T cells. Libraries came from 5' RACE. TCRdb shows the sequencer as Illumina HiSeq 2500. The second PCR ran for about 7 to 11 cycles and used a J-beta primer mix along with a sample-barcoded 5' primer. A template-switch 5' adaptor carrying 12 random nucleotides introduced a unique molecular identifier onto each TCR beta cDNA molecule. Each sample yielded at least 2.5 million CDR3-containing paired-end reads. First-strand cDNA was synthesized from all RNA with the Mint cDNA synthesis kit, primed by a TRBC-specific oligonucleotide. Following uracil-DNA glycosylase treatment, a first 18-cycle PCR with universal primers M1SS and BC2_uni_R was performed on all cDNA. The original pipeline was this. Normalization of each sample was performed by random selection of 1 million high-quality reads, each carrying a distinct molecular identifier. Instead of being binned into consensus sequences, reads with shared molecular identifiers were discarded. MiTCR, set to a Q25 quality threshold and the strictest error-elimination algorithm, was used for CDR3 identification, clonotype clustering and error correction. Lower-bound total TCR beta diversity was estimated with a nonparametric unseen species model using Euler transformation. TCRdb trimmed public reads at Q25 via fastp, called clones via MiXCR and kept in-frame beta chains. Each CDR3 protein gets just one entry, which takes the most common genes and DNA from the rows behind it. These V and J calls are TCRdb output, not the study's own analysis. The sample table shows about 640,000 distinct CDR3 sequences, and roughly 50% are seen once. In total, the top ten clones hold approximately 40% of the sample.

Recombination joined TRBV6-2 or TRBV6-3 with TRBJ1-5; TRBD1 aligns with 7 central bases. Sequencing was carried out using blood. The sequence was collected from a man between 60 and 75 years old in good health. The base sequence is TGTGCCAGCAGAAACAGGGGAGGCAATCAGCCCCAGCATTTT. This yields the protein CASRNRGGNQPQHF.